Shown below are 21 T cell receptor beta chains from a single sample sequenced in a study of blood T cell repertoires in COVID-19. Sequencing was performed with immunoSEQ multiplex PCR; in TCRdb, only in-frame clones are kept and a portion is missing. The sample contains tens of thousands of clones, approximately 81% of which appear only once. Sequenced input: peripheral blood. Receptors originate from a man at least 80 years old with acute or convalescent COVID-19.

The gene calls are TRBV19 and TRBJ2-2; 10 bases are a match to TRBD1. Germline V gene lookup returns CDR1 LNHDA and CDR2 SQIVND (reference sequence). The J segment lost 7 bases and the V segment lost 4 bases, leaving 6 bases of the junction unmatched. The CDR3 covers 15 residues. The CDR3 DNA reads TGTGCCAGTAGTAAGACAGGGGGCTTCAACGGGGAGCTGTTTTTT. Translating gives CASSKTGGFNGELFF.

The chain combines TRBV28 with TRBJ2-1; 11 nucleotides align to TRBD2. The trim removed 4 bases at V and 9 bases at J, leaving 8 bases unmatched. CDR3 length: 15 amino acids. The germline V gene has CDR1 MDHEN and CDR2 SYDVKM. As DNA, the CDR3 is TGTGCCAGCAGTTCCACTAGCGGGAGAATTACTGAGCAGTTCTTC. As protein: CASSSTSGRITEQFF.

The DNA for the CDR3 is TGCGCCAGCAGCTTGTGGGGCCTCGGGGATAGCGGGAGCTCCTACGAGCAGTACTTC. It specifies CASSLWGLGDSGSSYEQYF. J is TRBJ2-7 and V is TRBV5-1, with TRBD2 matching over 9 bases. CDR3 length equals 19 residues. Germline assignment: CDR1 SGHRS and CDR2 YFSETQ. The V segment lost 1 base and the J segment 0 bases; nucleotides outside the gene matches: 14.

CDR3 residues: CASSPVNSRQETQYF. The DNA for the CDR3 is TGTGCCAGCTCACCAGTTAACAGCCGCCAAGAGACCCAGTACTTC. The chain links TRBV18 to TRBJ2-5; unclear D gene. V was trimmed by 2 bases and J by 1 base, leaving 11 bases between them. The CDR3 has 15 residues. Per the germline V gene, CDR1 is KGHSH and CDR2 is LQKENI. Full variable domain (rest looked up from reference TRBV18 and TRBJ2-5): NAGVMQNPRHLVRRRGQEARLRCSPMKGHSHVYWYRQLPEEGLKFMVYLQKENIIDESGMPKERFSAEFPKEGPSILRIQQVVRGDSAAYFCASSPVNSRQETQYFGPGTRLLVL.

The V gene is TRBV29-1, the J gene TRBJ2-1; unclear D gene. Germline lookup yields CDR1 SQVTM and CDR2 ANQGSEA. CDR3 length: 11 amino acids. V lost 4 bases, J lost 6 bases, and 7 bases lay in between. CDR3 DNA: TGCAGCGTTGCGGTTACCAATGAGCAGTTCTTC. Its protein product is CSVAVTNEQFF.

The chain couples TRBV7-3 to TRBJ1-1; no clear D gene. Germline CDR1 and CDR2: SGHTA and FQGTGA. CDR3 length: 13 amino acids. The germline V and J ends were trimmed by 8 bases and 2 bases, with 12 bases remaining between them. The CDR3 region has the DNA TGTGCCAGCCTAGCCCGTCCTAACACTGAAGCTTTCTTT. Translating it yields CASLARPNTEAFF. Looking up the rest from reference TRBV7-3 and TRBJ1-1 gives the full variable domain: GAGVSQTPSNKVTEKGKYVELRCDPISGHTALYWYRQSLGQGPEFLIYFQGTGAADDSGLPNDRFFAVRPEGSVSTLKIQRTERGDSAVYLCASLARPNTEAFFGQGTRLTVV.

The V gene is TRBV5-5, the J gene TRBJ2-3; TRBD1 aligns across 7 bases. Trimming cost V 4 bases and J 1 base; bases outside gene matches: 3. Germline-derived CDR1 and CDR2 are SGHKS and YYEKEE (reference sequence). There are 14 residues in the CDR3. The CDR3 here is CASSLGQRTDTQYF. CDR3 bases: TGTGCCAGCAGCCTGGGACAGCGCACAGATACGCAGTATTTT.

In its sample, this clone was seen once. The genes are TRBV9 and TRBJ2-5; TRBD1 matches at 7 bases. CDR1 SGDLS and CDR2 YYNGEE come from the germline V gene. The CDR3 has 16 residues. Losses at the gene ends were 2 bases for V and 5 bases for J; bases not matched to a gene: 12. The CDR3 region is CASSVTGTEGQETQYF. In DNA form, the CDR3 reads TGTGCCAGCAGCGTGACCGGGACAGAGGGGCAGGAGACCCAGTACTTC. The variable domain in full, with the rest retrieved from reference TRBV9 and TRBJ2-5, is DSGVTQTPKHLITATGQRVTLRCSPRSGDLSVYWYQQSLDQGLQFLIQYYNGEERAKGNILERFSAQQFPDLHSELNLSSLELGDSALYFCASSVTGTEGQETQYFGPGTRLLVL.

This chain connects TRBV5-4 to TRBJ2-5; D is perhaps TRBD1 (5 bases). Germline CDR1 SGHNT, CDR2 YYREEE (reference sequence). CDR3 length: 13 residues. Deletions cut 4 bases from V and 3 bases from J, with 10 bases between. The CDR3, as DNA: TGTGCCAGCAGCCGTGGCAGGGAAGAGACCCAGTACTTC. This translates into CASSRGREETQYF.

The rearrangement uses TRBV7-9 and TRBJ1-5; 9 nucleotides line up with TRBD1. The V segment lost 3 bases and the J segment 7 bases; nucleotides outside the gene matches: 4. Germline CDR1 SEHNR, CDR2 FQNEAQ (reference sequence). The CDR3 runs 14 residues. The DNA for the CDR3 is TGTGCCAGCAGCTTGGACAGGGGTGGACAGCCCCAGCATTTT. This translates into CASSLDRGGQPQHF.

The J gene is TRBJ2-7, the V gene TRBV4-3, with D maybe TRBD1 (7 bases). The germline gives CDR1 LGHNA, CDR2 YSLEER. This CDR3 region has 15 residues. The V end lost 1 base, the J end lost 0 bases, and 10 bases lay between the germline ends. DNA of the CDR3: TGCGCCAGCAGCCAAGCGCAGGGGGGCTCCTACGAGCAGTACTTC. Its translation is CASSQAQGGSYEQYF.

The V and J genes are TRBV6-5 and TRBJ2-2, with 7 bases matching TRBD2. J was trimmed by 6 bases and V by 6 bases; bases with no gene match: 10. The length of the CDR3 is 15 residues. Germline values: CDR1 MNHEY, CDR2 SVGAGI. The CDR3 coding sequence is TGTGCCAGCAGGCTTAGCGGGCAAGGGGCCGGGGAGCTGTTTTTT. Translating it yields CASRLSGQGAGELFF.

DNA for the CDR3: TGCGCCAGCAGAGCCGGGACAGGGGAGACCCAGTACTTC. Its translation: CASRAGTGETQYF. The chain recombines TRBV5-1 with TRBJ2-5; TRBD1 aligns across 9 bases. Per germline, CDR1 SGHRS and CDR2 YFSETQ. CDR3 length: 13 amino acids. With V trimmed by 5 bases and J by 5 bases, 4 bases remained unmatched.

This clone has a single count. V is TRBV7-3 and J is TRBJ1-1; unclear D gene. Germline CDR1 and CDR2: SGHTA and FQGTGA. Trimming left V 6 bases short and J 10 bases short, with 15 bases between. The CDR3 length is 12 residues. The CDR3: CASSPGPGRAFF. The CDR3 DNA reads as TGTGCCAGCAGTCCCGGTCCCGGGAGAGCTTTCTTT.

This clone came up a few times. This sequence joins TRBV6-5 and TRBJ1-2, with a possible D match to TRBD1 (5 bases). V gave up 4 bases and J gave up 7 bases, with 19 bases separating them. The germline V gene encodes CDR1 MNHEY and CDR2 SVGAGI. The CDR3 is made up of 15 amino acids. The CDR3, as DNA: TGTGCCAGCAGTTCTCCCACCCGGGGGATCGGTGGCTACACCTTC. The encoded protein is CASSSPTRGIGGYTF.

The gene calls are TRBV2 and TRBJ2-7, with 7 bases identical to TRBD2. The CDR3 has 13 residues. The germline V gene encodes CDR1 SNHLY and CDR2 FYNNEI. V trimming: 7 bases; J trimming: 7 bases; junction bases outside the gene matches: 10. The DNA for the CDR3 is TGTGCCAGCAACCCGGGACTACTTTTGGAGCAGTACTTC. Translating gives CASNPGLLLEQYF.

This clone was counted only a few times. The gene calls are TRBV28 and TRBJ1-6; 8 positions agree with TRBD1. V gave up 4 bases and J gave up 12 bases; unmatched junction bases: 11. CDR1 and CDR2 from the germline V gene are MDHEN and SYDVKM. The CDR3 consists of 15 residues. The CDR3 DNA reads as TGTGCCAGCAGTTCCGGACAGGGCGCCTGGCTACCCCTCCACTTT. It translates to CASSSGQGAWLPLHF.

In its sample, this clone was seen a few times. The chain has TRBV5-1 and TRBJ1-1; TRBD1 is a possible D gene (6 bases). V lost 3 bases to trimming and J lost 1 base, with 19 bases between them. The CDR3 loop spans 17 amino acids. The germline V gene has CDR1 SGHRS and CDR2 YFSETQ. The CDR3 protein is CASSSRPSGQRNTEAFF. CDR3 DNA: TGCGCCAGCAGCTCAAGGCCATCGGGACAAAGGAACACTGAAGCTTTCTTT.

The CDR3 here is CASSLARKNAQFF. The CDR3 DNA reads TGTGCCAGCAGCTTAGCGCGCAAGAACGCGCAGTTCTTC. The gene calls are TRBV7-8 and TRBJ2-1; D is uncertain. Germline V lookup: CDR1 SGHVS, CDR2 FQNEAQ. Trimming pared 0 bases from V and 12 bases from J, leaving 12 bases between. The CDR3 runs to 13 residues.

V usage is TRBV7-6 and J usage is TRBJ1-1, with 7 bases aligning to TRBD1. Trimming removed 1 base from V and 4 bases from J; junction bases left unmatched: 6. Per the germline V gene, CDR1 is SGHVS and CDR2 is FNYEAQ. This CDR3 is 15 amino acids long. The CDR3: CASSLGQGLATEAFF. Here the CDR3 DNA reads TGTGCCAGCAGCTTAGGACAGGGTTTGGCCACTGAAGCTTTCTTT. The full variable domain, in which reference TRBV7-6 and TRBJ1-1 provide the parts outside the CDR3, is GAGVSQSPRYKVTKRGQDVALRCDPISGHVSLYWYRQALGQGPEFLTYFNYEAQQDKSGLPNDRFSAERPEGSISTLTIQRTEQRDSAMYRCASSLGQGLATEAFFGQGTRLTVV.

This clone was recorded once. The chain links TRBV6-5 to TRBJ2-7; TRBD1 aligns across 7 bases. V shed 9 bases, J shed 7 bases, and the junction held 12 bases outside the gene matches. The CDR3 consists of 13 residues. The germline V gene encodes CDR1 MNHEY and CDR2 SVGAGI. In nucleotides, the CDR3 is TGTGCCAGTGAACGGACAGGTTCGGGAGAGCAGTACTTC. Its translation: CASERTGSGEQYF.